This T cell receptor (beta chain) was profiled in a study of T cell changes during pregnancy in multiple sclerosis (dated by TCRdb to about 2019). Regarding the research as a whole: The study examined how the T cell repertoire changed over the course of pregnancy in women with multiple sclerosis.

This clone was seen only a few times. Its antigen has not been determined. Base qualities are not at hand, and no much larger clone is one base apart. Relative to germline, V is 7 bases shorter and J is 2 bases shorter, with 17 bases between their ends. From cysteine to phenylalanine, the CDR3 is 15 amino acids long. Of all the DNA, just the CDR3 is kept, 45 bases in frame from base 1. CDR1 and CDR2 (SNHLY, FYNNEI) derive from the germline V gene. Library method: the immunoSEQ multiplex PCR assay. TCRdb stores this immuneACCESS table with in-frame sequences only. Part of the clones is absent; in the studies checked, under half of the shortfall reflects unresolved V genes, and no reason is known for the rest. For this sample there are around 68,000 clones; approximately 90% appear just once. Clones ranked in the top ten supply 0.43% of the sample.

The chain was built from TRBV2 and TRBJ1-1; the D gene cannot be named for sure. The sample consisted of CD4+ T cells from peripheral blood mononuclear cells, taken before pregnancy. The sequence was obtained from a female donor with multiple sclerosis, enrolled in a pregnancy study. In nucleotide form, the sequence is TGTGCCAGCACCGAAGAGGGATTTGGTAACACTGAAGCTTTCTTT. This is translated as CASTEEGFGNTEAFF.